The 31 T cell receptor beta chains reported below all come from one sample, sequenced in a study of T cells after yellow fever vaccination. TCRdb re-called the 5' RACE reads through MiXCR, storing one row per CDR3 protein. The sample comprises some 130,000 distinct CDR3 sequences, just over 6.5% of which are singletons, and 0.55% to 0.7% rests with the top ten. Sequenced here: CD4+ T cells sorted from PBMCs, sampled 10 days after the yellow fever booster vaccination. The receptors derive from a man under 40 who received the YFV17D yellow fever vaccine.

This rearrangement joins TRBV10-3 to TRBJ1-2; 8 nucleotides align to TRBD1. The V segment lost 0 bases and the J segment 4 bases; nucleotides outside the gene matches: 7. The CDR3 has 16 residues. Germline V gene sequence: CDR1 ENHRY, CDR2 SYGVKD. The CDR3 sequence: CAISESSGGAGYGYTF. The CDR3 coding sequence is TGTGCCATCAGTGAGTCTTCAGGGGGCGCGGGCTATGGCTACACCTTC.

This sequence joins TRBV7-2 and TRBJ1-2, with 8 nucleotides matching TRBD1. J gave up 6 bases and V 3 bases, and 3 bases lay outside the gene matches. Germline V gene data show CDR1 as SGHTA and CDR2 as FQGNSA. The CDR3 extends over 13 amino acids. CDR3 nucleotide sequence: TGTGCCAGCAGCTTGGACAGGGTCGATGGCTACACCTTC. It is translated as CASSLDRVDGYTF. Complete variable domain (other parts from reference TRBV7-2 and TRBJ1-2): GAGVSQSPSNKVTEKGKDVELRCDPISGHTALYWYRQSLGQGLEFLIYFQGNSAPDKSGLPSDRFSAERTGGSVSTLTIQRTQQEDSAVYLCASSLDRVDGYTFGSGTRLTVV.

Ten or more counts support this clonotype. The rearrangement links TRBV10-3 to TRBJ2-5, with 9 positions matching TRBD1. The CDR3 totals 18 residues. Trimming removed 6 bases from V and 2 bases from J; junction bases left unmatched: 16. Germline assignment: CDR1 ENHRY and CDR2 SYGVKD. The CDR3 coding sequence is TGTGCCATCAGAAGAGGGGGACAGGGTGATTTGAAGCAAGAGACCCAGTACTTC. Its protein product is CAIRRGGQGDLKQETQYF.

In its sample, this clonotype was seen many times. This rearrangement joins TRBV19 to TRBJ2-7; D is perhaps TRBD1 (6 bases). CDR3 size: 15 residues. Trimming cost V 4 bases and J 3 bases, with 16 bases left between them. CDR1 and CDR2 from the germline V gene are LNHDA and SQIVND (reference sequence). CDR3 nucleotide sequence: TGTGCCAGTAGTACCCAGGGGTTGAGCCACTACGAGCAGTACTTC. Translation gives CASSTQGLSHYEQYF.

As regards this clonotype: A read error may be the cause here, since a much bigger clone is one base away. The rearrangement uses TRBV5-1 and TRBJ2-3; 9 nucleotides line up with TRBD2. After removal of 4 bases from V and 4 bases from J, the junction contained 7 bases not matched to a gene. CDR3 size: 15 residues. Germline CDR1 is SGHRS and CDR2 is YFSETQ. The CDR3 DNA follows: TGCGCCAGCAGCCTTAGCGGGAGTGTGGCAGATACGCAGTATTTT. This codes for CASSLSGSVADTQYF.

This clonotype was seen at least ten times. Relative to the germline gene, one junction end is altered; a read error may explain this. This chain joins TRBV20-1 and TRBJ2-1; D not resolved. Germline CDR1 reads DFQATT; CDR2 reads SNEGSKA (reference sequence). CDR3 length equals 12 residues. CDR3 nucleotide sequence: TGCAGTGCTAGAGCCGGCTACTATGAGCAGTTCTTC. The encoded protein is CSARAGYYEQFF.

This clonotype was found many times. The CDR3 DNA follows: TGCAGTGCTAGAGATCGGGCGGGAGTGGGAGAGACCCAGTACTTC. This encodes CSARDRAGVGETQYF. This rearrangement joins TRBV20-1 to TRBJ2-5; 7 bases are a match to TRBD2. This CDR3 has 15 residues. Trimming at V came to 0 bases and at J to 4 bases, leaving 8 bases not matched to a gene. The germline V gene encodes CDR1 DFQATT and CDR2 SNEGSKA (reference sequence).

This clonotype was counted many times. The rearrangement uses TRBV23-1 and TRBJ2-2; D possibly corresponds to TRBD2 (5 bases). TRBV23-1 is labeled an ORF, and its function is uncertain. The CDR3 contains 17 residues. The V end was cut by 3 bases, the J end by 0 bases, with 14 bases between. CDR3 loop: CASSHFGRVANTGELFF. Here the CDR3 DNA reads TGCGCCAGCAGTCATTTTGGGCGGGTTGCGAACACCGGGGAGCTGTTTTTT.

This clonotype showed up many times. The V and J genes are TRBV4-1 and TRBJ2-3; D unclear. From germline, CDR1 is MGHRA and CDR2 YSYEKL. This CDR3 contains 14 residues. Trimming shortened V by 1 base and J by 6 bases, and 11 bases separated the two germline ends. The CDR3 sequence: CASSQVEGLDTQYF. For the CDR3, the DNA is TGCGCCAGCAGCCAAGTCGAAGGGCTTGATACGCAGTATTTT.

The sample holds many counts of this clonotype. In DNA, the CDR3 is TGTGCCACCTCGGACACTAGTTTGAACACTGAAGCTTTCTTT. Residues: CATSDTSLNTEAFF. The chain employs TRBV10-3 and TRBJ1-1; perhaps TRBD1 as D (5 bases). V dropped 10 bases and J dropped 0 bases, with 15 bases sitting between them. This CDR3 is built from 14 residues. Germline-derived CDR1 and CDR2 are ENHRY and SYGVKD.

This clonotype was detected ten times or more. V and J are TRBV5-1 and TRBJ2-5; 11 positions match TRBD2. Trimming at V came to 4 bases and at J to 1 base, leaving 9 bases not matched to a gene. Per germline, CDR1 SGHRS and CDR2 YFSETQ. The CDR3 extends over 17 amino acids. This CDR3 reads CASSLKTSGNRQETQYF. The CDR3, as DNA: TGCGCCAGCAGCCTAAAGACTAGCGGGAATCGCCAAGAGACCCAGTACTTC.

This clonotype has a handful of counts. The chain carries TRBV19 and TRBJ2-1; TRBD2 matches 8 bases. CDR1 LNHDA and CDR2 SQIVND come from the germline V gene (reference sequence). V dropped 2 bases and J dropped 2; count of bases not matched to a gene: 14. CDR3 length equals 19 residues. The CDR3 DNA reads as TGTGCCAGTAGTATACGGCCCGGGCTAGCGGGTAGAACCTACAATGAGCAGTTCTTC. It specifies CASSIRPGLAGRTYNEQFF.

This clonotype has ten or more counts. The chain employs TRBV20-1 and TRBJ1-2, with no clear D. Germline CDR1 DFQATT, CDR2 SNEGSKA (reference sequence). This CDR3 region has 15 residues. With 2 bases removed from V and 6 bases from J, the gap between germline ends came to 19 bases. The CDR3 spells CSARPTKSTPHGYTF. The CDR3 nucleotides are TGCAGTGCTAGACCTACCAAGTCGACTCCCCATGGCTACACCTTC.

This clonotype was recorded at least ten times. The rearrangement joins TRBV5-1 to TRBJ2-5; D might be TRBD1 (5 bases). The germline gives CDR1 SGHRS, CDR2 YFSETQ. The germline V and J ends were trimmed by 0 bases and 1 base, with 7 bases remaining between them. This CDR3 region has 14 residues. The CDR3 DNA reads TGCGCCAGCAGCTTGGGTGGGGCCCAAGAGACCCAGTACTTC. This translates into CASSLGGAQETQYF. Full variable domain (missing parts from reference TRBV5-1 and TRBJ2-5): KAGVTQTPRYLIKTRGQQVTLSCSPISGHRSVSWYQQTPGQGLQFLFEYFSETQRNKGNFPGRFSGRQFSNSRSEMNVSTLELGDSALYLCASSLGGAQETQYFGPGTRLLVL.

This clonotype showed up many times. As DNA, the CDR3 is TGCAGCGTTACCTCAGGCGCCGGGGAGCTGTTTTTT. The encoded protein is CSVTSGAGELFF. The J gene is TRBJ2-2, the V gene TRBV29-1, with D hard to call. Germline V CDR1 and CDR2: SQVTM, ANQGSEA. The CDR3 is made up of 12 amino acids. V was shortened by 5 bases and J by 6 bases, with 10 bases between the two germline ends.

This clonotype occurred many times. The chain combines TRBV12-3 or TRBV12-4 with TRBJ1-4; TRBD1 is a possible D gene (5 bases). V lost 10 bases and J 12 bases, leaving 21 bases between the germline ends. The CDR3 has 13 residues. As DNA, the CDR3 is TGTGCCATCAAATCAGGGCTTAACTCTGAACTGTTTTTT. This translates into CAIKSGLNSELFF.

This clonotype showed up just a few times. CDR3 loop: CASSLIGSGANVLTF. DNA for the CDR3: TGTGCCAGCAGTCTAATCGGTAGTGGGGCCAACGTCCTGACTTTC. The gene calls are TRBV28 and TRBJ2-6; D uncertain. With 5 bases removed from V and 3 bases from J, the gap between germline ends came to 11 bases. CDR1 is MDHEN, CDR2 SYDVKM, per germline. The CDR3 covers 15 residues.

This clonotype was seen many times. The chain is built from TRBV29-1 and TRBJ2-1, with 8 nucleotides matching TRBD2. The junction had 12 bases not matched to a gene; V was cut back by 6 bases and J by 8 bases. This CDR3 has 14 amino acids. Germline loops: CDR1 SQVTM, CDR2 ANQGSEA. The CDR3 spells CSVAGLAIHDEQFF. As DNA, the CDR3 is TGCAGCGTCGCCGGACTAGCCATCCACGATGAGCAGTTCTTC.

This clonotype appeared many times. This chain uses TRBV11-2 with TRBJ2-3; 7 bases align to TRBD1. The CDR3 is made up of 15 amino acids. The trim removed 6 bases at V and 0 bases at J, leaving 6 bases unmatched. The germline CDR1 and CDR2 sequences are SGHAT and FQNNGV. CDR3 DNA sequence: TGTGCCAGCAGGTGGACAGGACCAAGCACAGATACGCAGTATTTT. Amino acids: CASRWTGPSTDTQYF.

This clonotype has a count of ten or more. The gene calls are TRBV4-2 and TRBJ2-7; 8 bases map to TRBD1. From germline, CDR1 is LGHNA and CDR2 YNFKEQ. Trimming removed 4 bases from V and 0 bases from J; junction bases left unmatched: 5. This CDR3 comprises 15 residues. The DNA for the CDR3 is TGTGCCAGCAGCCCGTCAGGACAGGGCTCCTACGAGCAGTACTTC. It is translated as CASSPSGQGSYEQYF.

This clonotype was observed at least ten times. This chain uses TRBV7-8 with TRBJ1-2, with D possibly being TRBD1 (6 bases). This CDR3 comprises 16 residues. CDR1 is SGHVS and CDR2 is FQNEAQ in the germline V gene. Trimming pared 3 bases from V and 5 bases from J, leaving 19 bases between. The DNA of the CDR3 is TGTGCCAGCAGCTTGTACAGGGTGCGGCTCGGATATGGCTACACCTTC. It codes for CASSLYRVRLGYGYTF.

This clonotype was observed at least ten times. The genes are TRBV20-1 and TRBJ2-7, with D maybe TRBD2 (7 bases). The CDR3 has 11 residues. The germline V gene has CDR1 DFQATT and CDR2 SNEGSKA (reference sequence). The ends were cut back, 7 bases at V and 4 bases at J, with 11 bases in the middle. CDR3 in amino acids: CSVGGAYEQYF. The CDR3 nucleotides read TGCAGTGTAGGGGGGGCATACGAGCAGTACTTC.

This clonotype was recorded a few times. This chain connects TRBV30 to TRBJ2-2, with D perhaps matching TRBD1 (6 bases). The CDR3 runs to 17 residues. Trimming removed 5 bases from V and 6 bases from J, with 25 bases in between. Germline V gives CDR1 GTSNPN, CDR2 SVGIG (reference sequence). The CDR3 DNA reads TGTGCCTGGGCATATGGGCGAAACAGGGTGGTAGCCGGGGAGCTGTTTTTT. Protein: CAWAYGRNRVVAGELFF.

In its sample, this clonotype was seen many times. This chain connects TRBV25-1 to TRBJ2-3; TRBD2 matches at 8 bases. The CDR3 spans 16 residues. Germline values: CDR1 MGHDK, CDR2 SYGVNS. J lost 3 bases, V lost 2 bases, and 7 bases had no gene match. The CDR3 spells CASSEVAGKGTDTQYF. CDR3 nucleotides: TGTGCCAGCAGTGAAGTAGCGGGGAAGGGTACAGATACGCAGTATTTT.

This clonotype was recorded at least ten times. This chain links TRBV12-3 or TRBV12-4 with TRBJ2-1; D ambiguous. CDR3 size: 13 residues. V was pared by 6 bases and J by 3 bases, with 9 bases between. This chain's CDR3 is CASSKPYYNEQFF. The CDR3, as DNA: TGTGCCAGCAGCAAACCCTACTACAATGAGCAGTTCTTC.

This clonotype appeared many times. This chain connects TRBV5-1 to TRBJ2-1, with D possibly TRBD2 on 6 matching bases. Germline V gene data show CDR1 as SGHRS and CDR2 as YFSETQ. Trimming removed 3 bases at V and 2 bases at J, with 18 bases between. The CDR3 loop spans 17 amino acids. The CDR3: CASSWMLARSTYNEQFF. The CDR3 DNA reads TGCGCCAGCAGCTGGATGCTAGCGAGATCTACCTACAATGAGCAGTTCTTC.

The V gene is TRBV14, the J gene TRBJ2-1; 14 nucleotides align to TRBD2. Looked up from germline, CDR1 is SGHDN and CDR2 is FVKESK. The V segment lost 3 bases and the J segment 6 bases; nucleotides outside the gene matches: 1. The CDR3 contains 15 residues. CDR3 residues: CASSQGLAGVNEQFF. The CDR3 DNA sequence: TGTGCCAGCAGCCAGGGACTAGCGGGAGTCAATGAGCAGTTCTTC.

This clonotype has only a few counts. The chain carries TRBV7-9 and TRBJ1-1; D is unresolved. Germline loops: CDR1 SEHNR, CDR2 FQNEAQ (reference sequence). With 4 bases removed from V and 3 bases from J, the gap between germline ends came to 12 bases. The CDR3 runs 14 residues. The chain's CDR3 is CASSSRRLDTEAFF. CDR3 nucleotide sequence: TGTGCCAGCAGCTCAAGGAGGTTAGACACTGAAGCTTTCTTT.

The V and J genes are TRBV20-1 and TRBJ2-1; 8 bases are shared with TRBD2. Germline V lookup: CDR1 DFQATT, CDR2 SNEGSKA (reference sequence). This CDR3 comprises 15 residues. The J segment lost 9 bases and the V segment lost 4 bases, leaving 14 bases of the junction unmatched. The DNA of the CDR3 is TGCAGTGCTAAGCGATCGGCTAGCGGGTCGGGTGAGCAGTTCTTC. Amino acid sequence: CSAKRSASGSGEQFF.

The chain is built from TRBV7-9 and TRBJ2-3; possibly TRBD2 for D (6 bases). Germline V gene data show CDR1 as SEHNR and CDR2 as FQNEAQ (reference sequence). This CDR3 comprises 13 residues. The V and J ends lost 3 bases and 4 bases respectively, with 8 bases between them. This CDR3 reads CASSLWEADTQYF. DNA of the CDR3: TGTGCCAGCAGCTTGTGGGAGGCAGATACGCAGTATTTT. The entire variable domain, with the rest obtained from reference TRBV7-9 and TRBJ2-3, is as follows: DTGVSQNPRHKITKRGQNVTFRCDPISEHNRLYWYRQTLGQGPEFLTYFQNEAQLEKSRLLSDRFSAERPKGSFSTLEIQRTEQGDSAMYLCASSLWEADTQYFGPGTRLTVL.

Many counts were recorded for this clonotype. The chain uses TRBV7-8 and TRBJ2-1; D not certain. Germline V gives CDR1 SGHVS, CDR2 FQNEAQ. V lost 11 bases, J lost 0 bases, and 11 bases lay in between. CDR3 length: 13 amino acids. The CDR3 DNA reads TGTGCCTCCATCGCAGACTCCTACAATGAGCAGTTCTTC. It specifies CASIADSYNEQFF.